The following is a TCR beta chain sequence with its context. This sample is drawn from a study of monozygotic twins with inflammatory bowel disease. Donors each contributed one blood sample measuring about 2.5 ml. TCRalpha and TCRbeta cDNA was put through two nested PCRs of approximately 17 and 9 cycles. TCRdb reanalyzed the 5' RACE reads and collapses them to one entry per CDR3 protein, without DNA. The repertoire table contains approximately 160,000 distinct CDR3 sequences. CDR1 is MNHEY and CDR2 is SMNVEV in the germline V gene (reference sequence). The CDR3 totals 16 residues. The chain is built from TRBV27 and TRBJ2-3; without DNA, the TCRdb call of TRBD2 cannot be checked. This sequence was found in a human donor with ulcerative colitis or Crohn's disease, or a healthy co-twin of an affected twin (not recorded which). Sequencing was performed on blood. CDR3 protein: CASSLPSGSGTDTQYF.